This TCR beta chain was recovered during a study of blood T cell repertoires in COVID-19. Study background: The analysed material was cDNA or gDNA that came from T cells, B-cell-depleted T cells, or PBMCs.

V was shortened by 3 bases and J by 2 bases, with 16 bases between the two germline ends. Germline V lookup: CDR1 KGHDR, CDR2 SFDVKD. The CDR3 is 16 residues long. Sequenced by immunoSEQ multiplex PCR; TCRdb stores in-frame clones only, minus some. The table shows 300,000 to 350,000 clones, with 80% to 90% occurring only once. The chain has TRBV24-1 and TRBJ2-7; possibly TRBD2 for D (5 bases). Sequenced input: PBMCs or T cells enriched from blood (not recorded which). The clonotype comes from a man aged 25-40 years who had recovered from COVID-19. In nucleotides, the CDR3 is TGTGCCACCAGTGATCCCCAACAGACGGGAACCTACGAGCAGTACTTC. It encodes CATSDPQQTGTYEQYF.